The 6 T cell receptor beta chains listed next were all sequenced from one sample in a study of shared clonotypes between healthy human individuals. Profiled with immunoSEQ multiplex PCR; TCRdb holds only in-frame clones, not every one. The sample has about 690,000 clones, 90% seen once. Sequences were obtained from memory CD8+ T cells from PBMCs. Stated subset: CD45RO+ cells pooled with CCR7-negative TemRA cells. The source of these receptors is a man aged 18 to 29 in good health. Some clones in this sample may be carry-over from other donors' samples.

The rearrangement links TRBV15 to TRBJ1-5, with D perhaps matching TRBD1 (5 bases). Trimming cost V 5 bases and J 2 bases, with 13 bases left between them. This CDR3 has 15 residues. CDR1 LNHNV and CDR2 YYDKDF come from the germline V gene (reference sequence). CDR3 in amino acids: CATSPHGRGNQPQHF. In DNA, the CDR3 is TGTGCCACCAGCCCCCACGGCAGGGGCAATCAGCCCCAGCATTTT.

This chain uses TRBV5-6 with TRBJ2-1; a weak D match, TRBD2 (5 bases). CDR3 length equals 12 residues. With 4 bases removed from V and 9 bases from J, the gap between germline ends came to 11 bases. Germline V gene lookup returns CDR1 SGHDT and CDR2 YYEEEE. CDR3 sequence: CASSGGWGEQFF. CDR3 nucleotides: TGTGCCAGCAGCGGCGGGTGGGGTGAGCAGTTCTTC.

This clone has only one observation. This rearrangement joins TRBV27 to TRBJ1-5, with a possible D match to TRBD1 (5 bases). With 5 bases removed from V and 3 bases from J, the gap between germline ends came to 17 bases. The length of the CDR3 is 16 residues. Germline V gives CDR1 MNHEY, CDR2 SMNVEV (reference sequence). CDR3 bases: TGTGCCAGCAGTCCGACCTCCGACAGCTCCAATCAGCCCCAGCATTTT. It specifies CASSPTSDSSNQPQHF.

J is TRBJ2-3 and V is TRBV5-8; D is unresolved. The CDR3 covers 14 residues. The germline V and J ends were trimmed by 4 bases and 4 bases, with 13 bases remaining between them. The germline CDR1 and CDR2 sequences are SGHTS and YDEGEE. The CDR3 region has the DNA TGTGCCAGCAGCCTCCTAGGGTACTCAGATACGCAGTATTTT. Its translation is CASSLLGYSDTQYF. The entire variable domain, with the rest obtained from reference TRBV5-8 and TRBJ2-3, is as follows: EAGVTQSPTHLIKTRGQQATLRCSPISGHTSVYWYQQALGLGLQFLLWYDEGEERNRGNFPPRFSGRQFPNYSSELNVNALELEDSALYLCASSLLGYSDTQYFGPGTRLTVL.

This clone was counted only a few times. The chain links TRBV25-1 to TRBJ2-5; maybe TRBD1 (6 bases). Germline loops: CDR1 MGHDK, CDR2 SYGVNS. This CDR3 spans 14 amino acids. V was pared by 8 bases and J by 4 bases, with 17 bases between. The CDR3 DNA reads as TGTGCCAGCGGAGAGGCTACAGGGTCAGAGACCCAGTACTTC. Amino acid sequence: CASGEATGSETQYF.

The chain has TRBV2 and TRBJ2-7; weak D call: TRBD2 (6 bases). The CDR3 has 16 residues. Trimming left V 4 bases short and J 1 base short, with 17 bases between. Germline V lookup: CDR1 SNHLY, CDR2 FYNNEI. CDR3 sequence reads: CASSAPRLAPSYEQYF. The CDR3 bases are TGTGCCAGCAGTGCCCCCCGGCTAGCGCCATCCTACGAGCAGTACTTC. The full variable domain, completed using reference TRBV2 and TRBJ2-7, is EPEVTQTPSHQVTQMGQEVILRCVPISNHLYFYWYRQILGQKVEFLVSFYNNEISEKSEIFDDQFSVERPDGSNFTLKIRSTKLEDSAMYFCASSAPRLAPSYEQYFGPGTRLTVT.